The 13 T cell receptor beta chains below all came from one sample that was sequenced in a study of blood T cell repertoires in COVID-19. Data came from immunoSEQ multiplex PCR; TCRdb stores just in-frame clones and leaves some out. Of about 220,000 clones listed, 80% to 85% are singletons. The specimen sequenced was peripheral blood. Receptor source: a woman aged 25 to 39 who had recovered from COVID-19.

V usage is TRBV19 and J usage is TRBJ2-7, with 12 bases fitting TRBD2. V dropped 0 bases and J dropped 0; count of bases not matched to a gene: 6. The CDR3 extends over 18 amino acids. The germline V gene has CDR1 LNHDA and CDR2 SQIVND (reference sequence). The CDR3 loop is CASSIELAGGISSYEQYF. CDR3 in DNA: TGTGCCAGTAGTATAGAACTAGCGGGAGGTATTAGCTCCTACGAGCAGTACTTC.

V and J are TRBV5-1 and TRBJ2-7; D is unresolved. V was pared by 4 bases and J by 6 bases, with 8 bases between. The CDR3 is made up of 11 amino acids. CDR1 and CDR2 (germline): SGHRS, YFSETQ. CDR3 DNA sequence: TGCGCCAGCAGCCCCGGGTCCGAGCAGTACTTC. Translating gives CASSPGSEQYF.

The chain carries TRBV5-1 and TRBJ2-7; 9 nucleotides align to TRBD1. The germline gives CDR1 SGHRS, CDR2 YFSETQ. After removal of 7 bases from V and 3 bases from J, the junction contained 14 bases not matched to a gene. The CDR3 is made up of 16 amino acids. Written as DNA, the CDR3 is TGCGCCAGCCGACTAACCGCCGGGACAGGGCGCTACGAGCAGTACTTC. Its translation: CASRLTAGTGRYEQYF.

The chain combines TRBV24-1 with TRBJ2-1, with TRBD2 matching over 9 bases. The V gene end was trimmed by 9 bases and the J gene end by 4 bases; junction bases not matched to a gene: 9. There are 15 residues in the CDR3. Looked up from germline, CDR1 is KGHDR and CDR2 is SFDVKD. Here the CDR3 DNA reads TGTGCCACCCGCCCCGCTAGCGGGACGTACAATGAGCAGTTCTTC. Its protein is CATRPASGTYNEQFF.

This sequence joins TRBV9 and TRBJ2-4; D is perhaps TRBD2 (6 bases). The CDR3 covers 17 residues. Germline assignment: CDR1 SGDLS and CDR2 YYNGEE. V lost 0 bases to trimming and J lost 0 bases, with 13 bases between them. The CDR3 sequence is CASSVEISGLAKNIQYF. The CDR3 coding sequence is TGTGCCAGCAGCGTAGAGATAAGCGGGCTAGCCAAAAACATTCAGTACTTC. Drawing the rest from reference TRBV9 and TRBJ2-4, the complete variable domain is DSGVTQTPKHLITATGQRVTLRCSPRSGDLSVYWYQQSLDQGLQFLIQYYNGEERAKGNILERFSAQQFPDLHSELNLSSLELGDSALYFCASSVEISGLAKNIQYFGAGTRLSVL.

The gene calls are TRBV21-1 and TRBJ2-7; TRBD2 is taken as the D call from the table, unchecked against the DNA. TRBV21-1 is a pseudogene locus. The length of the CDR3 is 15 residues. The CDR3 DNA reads TGTGCCAGCATAACGAGGTCGCCTCCGGACTACGAGCAGTACTTC. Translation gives CASITRSPPDYEQYF.

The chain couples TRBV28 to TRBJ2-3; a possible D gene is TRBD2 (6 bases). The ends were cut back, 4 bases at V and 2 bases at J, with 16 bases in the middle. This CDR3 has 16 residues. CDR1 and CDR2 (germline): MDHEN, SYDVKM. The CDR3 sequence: CASSSPPAGLTDTQYF. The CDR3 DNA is TGTGCCAGCAGTTCCCCCCCAGCGGGTCTCACAGATACGCAGTATTTT.

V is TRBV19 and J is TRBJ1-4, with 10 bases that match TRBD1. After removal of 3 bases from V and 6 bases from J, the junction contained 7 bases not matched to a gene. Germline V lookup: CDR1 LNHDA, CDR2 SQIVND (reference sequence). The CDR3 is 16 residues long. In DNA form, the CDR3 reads TGTGCCAGTAGTATTGGCTCAGGGACAGGGGATGAAAAACTGTTTTTT. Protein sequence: CASSIGSGTGDEKLFF.

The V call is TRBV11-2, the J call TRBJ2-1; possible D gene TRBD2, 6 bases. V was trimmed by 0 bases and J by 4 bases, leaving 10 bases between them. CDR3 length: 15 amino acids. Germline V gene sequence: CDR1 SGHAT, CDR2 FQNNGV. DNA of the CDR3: TGTGCCAGCAGCTTAGATCCAGCGGGTTACAATGAGCAGTTCTTC. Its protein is CASSLDPAGYNEQFF.

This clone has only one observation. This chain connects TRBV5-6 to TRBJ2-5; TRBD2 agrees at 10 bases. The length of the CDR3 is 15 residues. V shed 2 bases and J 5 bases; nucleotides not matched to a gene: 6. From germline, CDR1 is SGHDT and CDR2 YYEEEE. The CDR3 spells CASSFGTSAWETQYF. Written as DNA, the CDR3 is TGTGCCAGCAGCTTTGGGACTAGCGCTTGGGAGACCCAGTACTTC.

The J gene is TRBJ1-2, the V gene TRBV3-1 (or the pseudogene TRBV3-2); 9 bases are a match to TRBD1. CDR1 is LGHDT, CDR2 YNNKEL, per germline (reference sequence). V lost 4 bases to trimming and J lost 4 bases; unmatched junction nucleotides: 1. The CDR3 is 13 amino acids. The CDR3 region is CASSPTGGYGYTF. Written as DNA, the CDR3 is TGTGCCAGCAGCCCGACAGGGGGCTATGGCTACACCTTC.

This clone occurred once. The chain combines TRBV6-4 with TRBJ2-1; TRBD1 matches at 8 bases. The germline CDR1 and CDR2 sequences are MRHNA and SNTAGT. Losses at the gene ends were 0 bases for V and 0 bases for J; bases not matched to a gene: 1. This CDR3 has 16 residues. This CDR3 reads CASSDSGQASYNEQFF. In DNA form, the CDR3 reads TGTGCCAGCAGTGACTCGGGACAGGCCTCCTACAATGAGCAGTTCTTC.

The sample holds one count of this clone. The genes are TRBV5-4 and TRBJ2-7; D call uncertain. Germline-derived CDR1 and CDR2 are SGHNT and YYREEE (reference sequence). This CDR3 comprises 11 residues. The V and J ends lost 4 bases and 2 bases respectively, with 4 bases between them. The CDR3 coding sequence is TGTGCCAGCAGCGACACCTACGAGCAGTACTTC. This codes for CASSDTYEQYF.